This entry concerns a single T cell receptor (beta chain). Its target antigen remains unknown. No clone much larger than this one lies a single base away; base qualities are absent. The sample originates from a study of CD8 T cells in Susac syndrome (dated by TCRdb to about 2019). As for the study more broadly: Among the Susac syndrome patients who were sequenced, clinically active disease was present in six and clinical remission was observed in fewer than ten. At the time of blood withdrawal, Susac syndrome patients were either therapy-naive, taking corticosteroids (with some also receiving IVIg), or on IVIg alone. Whether CD8+ T cell activation and differentiation in Susac syndrome was antigen driven was tested using repertoire sequencing. CD8+ T cell repertoire clonality was compared between approximately 12 healthy donors, roughly 14 Susac syndrome patients and roughly 15 multiple sclerosis patients. Beyond this particular receptor, the publication reports: CD8+ repertoires in Susac syndrome showed clonal expansion, which was highest in CD8+ TEMRA cells and was greater in clinically active patients than in remitting patients. In the total CD8+ and CD8+ TEMRA repertoires, about 16 and five Susac-specific public clones, respectively, were identified. The number of individuals in the TCR sequencing and HLA analysis was acknowledged as relatively small.

High-throughput TCR beta sequencing profiled peripheral blood CD8+ and CD4+ T cells from healthy donors, Susac syndrome patients and multiple sclerosis patients. The Susac syndrome patients fulfilled recently defined diagnostic criteria for either definite or probable disease. Bulk CD8+ and CD4+ T cells were purified magnetically by negative isolation, whereas CD8+ TEMRA cells were enriched by FACS. Blood was collected in EDTA tubes and processed within 24 hours, with PBMCs isolated through density gradient centrifugation. PBMCs intended for TCR sequencing were cryopreserved in liquid nitrogen and thawed later in a water bath at 37 degrees C. The sorted or isolated CD4+, CD8+ and CD8+ TEMRA cells reached a purity of at least 90%. RNA was extracted using the RNeasy kit, and about 0.45 to 1 ug of the RNA was reverse transcribed with random hexamers. TCR beta CDR3 regions were amplified with the immunoSEQ multiplex PCR assay covering 54 Vbeta and 13 Jbeta segments. PCR amplification bias was corrected by using a synthetic template baseline for primer optimization and computational correction. The study's processing was this. Only productive sequences were kept, with reads annotated to V, D and J genes according to IMGT and analyzed in immunoSEQ Analyzer. Clonality was calculated as one minus the Shannon entropy normalized by log2 of the number of productive unique sequences. For each patient and control, public and private clones were evaluated within the 100 most prevalent clones. Clones were defined as Susac-specific if absent from the healthy and MS cohorts, from 1052 published viral clones and from other ImmuneACCESS disease sequences. TCRdb reprocessed the public reads (quality trimming at Q25 with fastp, clone calling with MiXCR) and kept in-frame beta chains. One record per CDR3 amino acid sequence lists the most common genes and DNA. The V and J calls, along with clone size, are taken from TCRdb and not from the paper's own processing. Present in this sample are around 100,000 distinct CDR3 sequences, roughly 96% of which were seen just once. The ten most abundant clones make up less than 0.35% of the sample.

CDR1 LNHDA and CDR2 SQIVND were looked up in the germline V gene (reference sequence). Reading from cysteine to phenylalanine, the CDR3 counts 12 amino acids. The read is trimmed to its CDR3 DNA, 36 bases read in frame from base 1. V lost 8 bases and J lost 9 bases, and the count of bases not matched to a germline gene is 6. The chain uses TRBV19 and TRBJ2-1; 8 nucleotides in the junction match TRBD2. The sequence was collected from a human donor with Susac syndrome. The source material was CD8+ T cells from PBMCs. The DNA reads TGTGCCAGTCCAGCGGGAGAGGGTGAGCAGTTCTTC. Its amino acids are CASPAGEGEQFF.